The source of this TCR beta chain is a study of shared clonotypes between healthy human individuals. Study at large: Each donor contributed plates that comprised three CD4 naive, three CD4 memory, two CD8 naive and one CD8 memory. Study-level results: The generation probabilities recorded for non-shared clonotypes fell below those of clonotypes shared by all four donors.

V lost 5 bases to trimming and J lost 1 base, with 23 bases between them. Germline CDR1 reads SGHTA; CDR2 reads FQGNSA. This CDR3 is built from 18 residues. Methods used by the authors: With immunoSEQ giving junction-only sequences and no quality scores, filtering differed. Clones were sequenced by immunoSEQ multiplex PCR, and TCRdb holds only the in-frame ones, with some missing. V, J and clone size reflect that table, while D and trimming were determined from the DNA. The table shows 1.5 million to 2.5 million clones, with 85% to 95% occurring only once. With respect to this clone: Its cognate antigen is unknown.

The naive CD8 fraction comprised CD45RO-negative cells positively selected for CCR7 and excluded terminally differentiated effector memory CD45RA+ cells. The sequenced material came from naive CD8+ T cells sorted from blood. The chain uses TRBV7-2 and TRBJ2-5, with D tentatively TRBD1 (6 bases). This sequence originates from a man younger than 30 in good health. The CDR3 nucleotides are TGTGCCAGCAGCCTTCCCCTGTCGGGAAGGGGGTTCCAAGAGACCCAGTACTTC. Its protein is CASSLPLSGRGFQETQYF.